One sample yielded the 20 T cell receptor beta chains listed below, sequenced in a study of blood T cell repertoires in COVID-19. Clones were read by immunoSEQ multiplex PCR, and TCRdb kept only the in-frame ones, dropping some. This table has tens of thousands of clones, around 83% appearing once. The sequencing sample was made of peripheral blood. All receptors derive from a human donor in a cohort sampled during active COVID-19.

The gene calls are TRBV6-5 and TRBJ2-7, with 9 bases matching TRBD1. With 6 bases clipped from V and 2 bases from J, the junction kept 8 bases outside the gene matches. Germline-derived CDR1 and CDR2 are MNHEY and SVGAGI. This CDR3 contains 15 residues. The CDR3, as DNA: TGTGCCAGCAGCGTAACAGGGGGCGCAGCCTACGAGCAGTACTTC. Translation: CASSVTGGAAYEQYF.

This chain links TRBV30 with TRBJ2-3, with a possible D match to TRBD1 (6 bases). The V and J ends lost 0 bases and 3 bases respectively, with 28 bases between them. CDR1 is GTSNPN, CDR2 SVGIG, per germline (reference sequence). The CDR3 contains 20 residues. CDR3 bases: TGTGCCTGGAGTGTAAACTCTGCGTTACACAGGGCCCTGGGGACAGATACGCAGTATTTT. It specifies CAWSVNSALHRALGTDTQYF.

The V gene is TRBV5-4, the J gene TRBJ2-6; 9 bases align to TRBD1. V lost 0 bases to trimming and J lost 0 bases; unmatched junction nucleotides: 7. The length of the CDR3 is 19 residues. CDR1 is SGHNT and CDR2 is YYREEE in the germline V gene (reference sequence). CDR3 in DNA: TGTGCCAGCAGCTTGGATGCCGGACAGGGGAGCTCTGGGGCCAACGTCCTGACTTTC. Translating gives CASSLDAGQGSSGANVLTF.

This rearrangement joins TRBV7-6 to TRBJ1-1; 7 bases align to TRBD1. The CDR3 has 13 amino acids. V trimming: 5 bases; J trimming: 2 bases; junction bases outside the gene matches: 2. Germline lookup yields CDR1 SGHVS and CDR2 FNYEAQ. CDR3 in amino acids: CASSRQGNTEAFF. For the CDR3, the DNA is TGTGCCAGCAGCAGACAGGGCAACACTGAAGCTTTCTTT.

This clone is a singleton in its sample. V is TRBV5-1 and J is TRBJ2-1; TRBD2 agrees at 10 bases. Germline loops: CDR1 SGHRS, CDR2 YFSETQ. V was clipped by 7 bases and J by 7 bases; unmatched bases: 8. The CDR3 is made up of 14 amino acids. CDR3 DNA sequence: TGCGCCAGCCAGCTAGCGGGGGCGCTTAATGAGCAGTTCTTC. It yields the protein CASQLAGALNEQFF.

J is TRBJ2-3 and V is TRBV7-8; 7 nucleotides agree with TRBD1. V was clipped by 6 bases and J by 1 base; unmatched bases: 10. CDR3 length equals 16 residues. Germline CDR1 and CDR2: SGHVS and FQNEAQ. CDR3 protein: CASSRDRVWGTDTQYF. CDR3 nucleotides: TGTGCCAGCAGTCGCGACAGGGTTTGGGGCACAGATACGCAGTATTTT.

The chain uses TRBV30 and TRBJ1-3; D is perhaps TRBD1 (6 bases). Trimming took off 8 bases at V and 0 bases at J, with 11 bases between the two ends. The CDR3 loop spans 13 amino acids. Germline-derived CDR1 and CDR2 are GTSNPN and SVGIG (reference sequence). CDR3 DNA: TGTGCCCGGACAGATCCCTCTGGAAACACCATATATTTT. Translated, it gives CARTDPSGNTIYF.

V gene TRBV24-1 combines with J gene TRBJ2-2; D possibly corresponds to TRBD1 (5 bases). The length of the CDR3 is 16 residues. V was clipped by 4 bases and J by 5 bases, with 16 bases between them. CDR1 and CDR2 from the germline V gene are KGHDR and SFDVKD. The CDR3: CATSDPRGKGTGELFF. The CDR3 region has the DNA TGTGCCACCAGTGACCCACGCGGTAAGGGGACCGGGGAGCTGTTTTTT.

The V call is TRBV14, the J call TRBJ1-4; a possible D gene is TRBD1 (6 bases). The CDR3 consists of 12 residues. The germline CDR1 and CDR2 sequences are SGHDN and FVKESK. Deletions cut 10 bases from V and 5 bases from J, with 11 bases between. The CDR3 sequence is CATGQKNEKLFF. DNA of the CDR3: TGTGCCACCGGACAGAAAAATGAAAAACTGTTTTTT.

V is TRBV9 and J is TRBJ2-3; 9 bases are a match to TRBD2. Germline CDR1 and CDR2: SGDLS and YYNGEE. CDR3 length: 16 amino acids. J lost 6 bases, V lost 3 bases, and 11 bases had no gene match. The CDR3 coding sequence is TGTGCCAGCAGCGCCCCCCTGGGACTAGCATCCGATACGCAGTATTTT. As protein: CASSAPLGLASDTQYF. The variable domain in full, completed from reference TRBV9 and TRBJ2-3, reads DSGVTQTPKHLITATGQRVTLRCSPRSGDLSVYWYQQSLDQGLQFLIQYYNGEERAKGNILERFSAQQFPDLHSELNLSSLELGDSALYFCASSAPLGLASDTQYFGPGTRLTVL.

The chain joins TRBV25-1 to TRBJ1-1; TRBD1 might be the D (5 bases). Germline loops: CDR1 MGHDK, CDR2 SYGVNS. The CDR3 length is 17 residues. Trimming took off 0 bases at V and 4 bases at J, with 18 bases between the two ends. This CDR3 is CASSEYDVWRRGTEAFF. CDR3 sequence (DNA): TGTGCCAGCAGTGAATATGACGTATGGAGAAGGGGCACTGAAGCTTTCTTT.

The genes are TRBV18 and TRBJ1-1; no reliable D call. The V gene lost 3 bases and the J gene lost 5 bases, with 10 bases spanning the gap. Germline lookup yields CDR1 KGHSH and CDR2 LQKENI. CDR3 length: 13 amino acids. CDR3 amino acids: CASSPLVRTEAFF. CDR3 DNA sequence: TGTGCCAGCTCACCGCTGGTGAGGACTGAAGCTTTCTTT.

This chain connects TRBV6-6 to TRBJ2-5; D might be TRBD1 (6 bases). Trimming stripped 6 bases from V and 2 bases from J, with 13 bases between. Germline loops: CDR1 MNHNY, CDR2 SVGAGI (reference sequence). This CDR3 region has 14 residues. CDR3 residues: CASRPDSPQETQYF. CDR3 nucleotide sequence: TGTGCCAGCAGGCCGGACAGCCCGCAAGAGACCCAGTACTTC.

The CDR3 DNA is TGTGCCAGCAGTAGCGCGGCAATTCCCCCCTGGGCCCTCCACTTT. This sequence encodes CASSSAAIPPWALHF. This rearrangement joins TRBV28 to TRBJ1-6; D is unresolved. The CDR3 totals 15 residues. Germline CDR1 and CDR2: MDHEN and SYDVKM. V was trimmed by 5 bases and J by 14 bases, leaving 22 bases between them.

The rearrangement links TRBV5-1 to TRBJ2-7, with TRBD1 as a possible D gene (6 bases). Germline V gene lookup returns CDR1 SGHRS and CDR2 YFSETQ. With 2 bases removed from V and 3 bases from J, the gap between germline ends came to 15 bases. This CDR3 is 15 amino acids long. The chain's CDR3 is CASSFLQGTYYEQYF. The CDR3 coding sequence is TGCGCCAGCAGCTTTTTACAGGGAACGTACTACGAGCAGTACTTC.

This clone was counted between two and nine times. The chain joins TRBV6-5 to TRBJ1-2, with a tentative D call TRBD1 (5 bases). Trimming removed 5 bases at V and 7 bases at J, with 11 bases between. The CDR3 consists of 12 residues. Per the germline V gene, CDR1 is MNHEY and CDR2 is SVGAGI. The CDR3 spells CASSKWGTGYTF. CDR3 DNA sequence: TGTGCCAGCAGTAAATGGGGCACTGGCTACACCTTC.

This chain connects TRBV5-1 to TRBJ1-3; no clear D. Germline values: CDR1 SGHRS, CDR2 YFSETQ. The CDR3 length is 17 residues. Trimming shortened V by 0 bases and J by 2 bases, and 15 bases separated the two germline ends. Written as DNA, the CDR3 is TGCGCCAGCAGCTTGGGAGCGGGGAACGCGGCTGGAAACACCATATATTTT. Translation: CASSLGAGNAAGNTIYF.

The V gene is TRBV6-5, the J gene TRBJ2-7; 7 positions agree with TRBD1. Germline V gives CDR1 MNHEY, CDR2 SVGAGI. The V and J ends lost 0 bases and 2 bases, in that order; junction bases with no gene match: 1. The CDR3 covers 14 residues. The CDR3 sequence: CASSYSGGPYEQYF. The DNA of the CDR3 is TGTGCCAGCAGTTACTCAGGGGGCCCCTACGAGCAGTACTTC.

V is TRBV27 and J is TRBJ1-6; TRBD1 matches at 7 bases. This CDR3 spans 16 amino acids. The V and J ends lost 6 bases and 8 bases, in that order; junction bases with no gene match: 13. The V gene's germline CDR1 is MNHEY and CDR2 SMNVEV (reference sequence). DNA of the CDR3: TGTGCCAGCAGCCCCGTCGGGACAGATCTATATTCACCCCTCCACTTT. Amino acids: CASSPVGTDLYSPLHF.

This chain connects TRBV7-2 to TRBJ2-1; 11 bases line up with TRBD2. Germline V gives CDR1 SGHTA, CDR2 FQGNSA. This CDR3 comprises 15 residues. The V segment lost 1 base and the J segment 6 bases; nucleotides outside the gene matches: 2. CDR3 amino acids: CASSLVAGGRNEQFF. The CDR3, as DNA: TGTGCCAGCAGCTTAGTAGCGGGGGGGCGCAATGAGCAGTTCTTC.